A single sample gave rise to the 29 T cell receptor beta chains below, sequenced in a study of cytomegalovirus exposure and HLA in healthy donors. The PCR ran on 60 Vbeta and 13 Jbeta primers. Generated by immunoSEQ multiplex PCR, the TCRdb table keeps only in-frame clones and is missing some. The profile covers 100,000 to 120,000 clones, with 15% appearing a single time and around 0.83% taken by the ten largest. Sequences were obtained from PBMCs. Receptors originate from a female donor in good health and CMV-seronegative.

The chain is built from TRBV5-1 and TRBJ2-7; TRBD2 agrees at 9 bases. The CDR3 is 15 residues long. V lost 0 bases, J lost 0 bases, and 1 base stayed unmatched. CDR1 SGHRS and CDR2 YFSETQ come from the germline V gene. DNA for the CDR3: TGCGCCAGCAGCTTGGCAGCGGGGGGCTCCTACGAGCAGTACTTC. Amino acids: CASSLAAGGSYEQYF.

This clone has a handful of counts. The chain combines TRBV6-1 with TRBJ1-4; D is uncertain. V was clipped by 3 bases and J by 2 bases, with 13 bases between them. Germline V gene data show CDR1 as MNHNS and CDR2 as SASEGT. This CDR3 is built from 16 residues. CDR3 amino acids: CASSDKWGGTNEKLFF. For the CDR3, the DNA is TGTGCCAGCAGTGACAAGTGGGGAGGCACTAATGAAAAACTGTTTTTT.

This chain links TRBV7-8 with TRBJ2-1; 7 positions agree with TRBD1. V trimming: 3 bases; J trimming: 10 bases; junction bases outside the gene matches: 12. CDR1 SGHVS and CDR2 FQNEAQ come from the germline V gene. The CDR3 loop spans 15 amino acids. The CDR3 region is CASSFDRAVMGEQFF. The DNA of the CDR3 is TGTGCCAGCAGCTTTGACAGGGCAGTAATGGGGGAGCAGTTCTTC.

The V and J genes are TRBV19 and TRBJ1-2, with 9 bases that match TRBD1. The CDR3 sequence is 12 residues long. Losses at the gene ends were 8 bases for V and 7 bases for J; bases not matched to a gene: 5. Germline lookup yields CDR1 LNHDA and CDR2 SQIVND (reference sequence). CDR3 region: CASSGQGPGYTF. The CDR3 nucleotides read TGTGCCAGTTCCGGACAGGGGCCTGGCTACACCTTC.

The sample holds a few counts of this clone. V and J are TRBV30 and TRBJ2-7, with TRBD2 matching 12 bases. There are 18 residues in the CDR3. J gave up 2 bases and V 0 bases, and 11 bases lay outside the gene matches. Germline values: CDR1 GTSNPN, CDR2 SVGIG (reference sequence). CDR3 sequence (DNA): TGTGCCTGGAGTGTATACATTCCCTCTAGCGGGAGGGCCTACGAGCAGTACTTC. It codes for CAWSVYIPSSGRAYEQYF.

Only a few counts were recorded for this clone. The chain joins TRBV18 to TRBJ1-1; no clear D gene. V was shortened by 5 bases and J by 0 bases, with 22 bases between the two germline ends. The CDR3 consists of 18 residues. The germline V gene has CDR1 KGHSH and CDR2 LQKENI. The CDR3 loop reads CASSSTLDGLEMNTEAFF. Here the CDR3 DNA reads TGTGCCAGCTCATCGACATTAGACGGACTCGAAATGAACACTGAAGCTTTCTTT.

This chain joins TRBV6-5 and TRBJ2-2; unclear D gene. CDR1 is MNHEY, CDR2 SVGAGI, per germline. The V gene lost 7 bases and the J gene lost 6 bases, with 18 bases spanning the gap. CDR3 length equals 15 residues. The CDR3 nucleotides are TGTGCCAGCATACGTGGGTCGAGGTTTCCCGGGGAGCTGTTTTTT. Translating it yields CASIRGSRFPGELFF.

The CDR3 reads CASSQNGLAGTYTGELFF. The CDR3 bases are TGCGCCAGCAGCCAGAACGGACTAGCGGGAACTTACACCGGGGAGCTGTTTTTT. The J gene is TRBJ2-2, the V gene TRBV4-1, with 12 bases matching TRBD2. V shed 3 bases, J shed 3 bases, and the junction held 8 bases outside the gene matches. The CDR3 extends over 18 amino acids. The germline V gene encodes CDR1 MGHRA and CDR2 YSYEKL.

The chain combines TRBV27 with TRBJ2-1; 8 positions agree with TRBD2. Germline CDR1 reads MNHEY; CDR2 reads SMNVEV (reference sequence). CDR3 size: 17 residues. With V trimmed by 4 bases and J by 1 base, 9 bases remained unmatched. CDR3 loop: CASSSLLAGVSYNEQFF. Here the CDR3 DNA reads TGTGCCAGCAGTTCCCTCCTAGCGGGCGTATCCTACAATGAGCAGTTCTTC.

This rearrangement joins TRBV25-1 to TRBJ2-7; D perhaps matches TRBD2 (6 bases). From germline, CDR1 is MGHDK and CDR2 SYGVNS. V lost 11 bases and J 3 bases, leaving 14 bases between the germline ends. The CDR3 length is 12 residues. The CDR3 sequence is CAGRQSVYEQYF. The DNA of the CDR3 is TGTGCCGGGAGGCAGTCAGTCTACGAGCAGTACTTC.

This clone has a handful of counts. J is TRBJ2-5 and V is TRBV9; 8 nucleotides align to TRBD1. This CDR3 has 15 residues. J lost 0 bases, V lost 0 bases, and 1 base had no gene match. Germline CDR1 and CDR2: SGDLS and YYNGEE. CDR3 nucleotide sequence: TGTGCCAGCAGCGTAGGGACAGGGTACCAAGAGACCCAGTACTTC. Translating it yields CASSVGTGYQETQYF.

The chain combines TRBV9 with TRBJ2-2, with D possibly TRBD2 on 5 matching bases. The V end was cut by 3 bases, the J end by 4 bases, with 10 bases between. Germline CDR1 and CDR2: SGDLS and YYNGEE. CDR3 length: 14 residues. The CDR3 bases are TGTGCCAGCAGCGCGGGGTCGGGCACCGGGGAGCTGTTTTTT. Its protein product is CASSAGSGTGELFF.

The chain is built from TRBV11-2 and TRBJ2-3; TRBD2 agrees at 10 bases. The ends lost 1 base at V and 2 bases at J; junction bases unmatched: 6. Germline lookup yields CDR1 SGHAT and CDR2 FQNNGV. The CDR3 has 17 residues. CDR3: CASSLVLAGAFTDTQYF. CDR3 bases: TGTGCCAGCAGCTTAGTTCTAGCGGGGGCCTTCACAGATACGCAGTATTTT.

This clone came up a few times. Written as DNA, the CDR3 is TGTGCCAGCAGCTTGGTACGGACTAGCGGGAACAATGAGCAGTTCTTC. As protein: CASSLVRTSGNNEQFF. The rearrangement uses TRBV5-4 and TRBJ2-1, with 12 bases identical to TRBD2. CDR1 and CDR2 from the germline V gene are SGHNT and YYREEE (reference sequence). Germline trimming cut 0 bases from V and 5 bases from J; bases unmatched to any gene: 3. The CDR3 spans 16 residues.

The chain uses TRBV9 and TRBJ2-3; 12 bases map to TRBD2. CDR1 is SGDLS and CDR2 is YYNGEE in the germline V gene. V lost 0 bases and J lost 5; bases outside the gene matches: 7. The CDR3 spans 17 residues. The CDR3 bases are TGTGCCAGCAGCGTAGGGACTAGCGGGACAGTGGAAGATACGCAGTATTTT. It specifies CASSVGTSGTVEDTQYF.

The chain uses TRBV5-4 and TRBJ1-2; TRBD1 matches at 7 bases. The CDR3 is made up of 13 amino acids. V shed 0 bases and J 8 bases; nucleotides not matched to a gene: 4. From germline, CDR1 is SGHNT and CDR2 YYREEE (reference sequence). The CDR3: CASSLGQGGGYTF. The CDR3 DNA follows: TGTGCCAGCAGCTTGGGGCAGGGGGGAGGCTACACCTTC.

This clone was seen only a few times. This chain connects TRBV25-1 to TRBJ1-2; TRBD1 agrees at 9 bases. Germline CDR1 and CDR2: MGHDK and SYGVNS. CDR3 length: 15 amino acids. Germline trimming cut 4 bases from V and 4 bases from J; bases unmatched to any gene: 7. CDR3 loop: CASSGDRGMGYGYTF. The CDR3, as DNA: TGTGCCAGCAGTGGCGACAGGGGGATGGGCTATGGCTACACCTTC.

V gene TRBV20-1 combines with J gene TRBJ1-2; D uncertain. CDR3 size: 11 residues. CDR1 and CDR2 from the germline V gene are DFQATT and SNEGSKA (reference sequence). The V and J ends lost 6 bases and 6 bases respectively, with 11 bases between them. The chain's CDR3 is CSATTENGYTF. The CDR3 DNA is TGCAGTGCCACTACGGAGAATGGCTACACCTTC.

The chain couples TRBV9 to TRBJ2-1, with TRBD1 identical over 8 bases. The ends lost 4 bases at V and 0 bases at J; junction bases unmatched: 6. CDR3 size: 16 residues. The V gene's germline CDR1 is SGDLS and CDR2 YYNGEE. The CDR3 is CASSNRTGRSYNEQFF. The CDR3, as DNA: TGTGCCAGCAGCAATCGGACAGGGCGCTCCTACAATGAGCAGTTCTTC.

This clone showed up just a few times. J is TRBJ1-1 and V is TRBV4-1; D is possibly TRBD1 (5 bases). V dropped 6 bases and J dropped 6 bases, with 8 bases sitting between them. Germline V lookup: CDR1 MGHRA, CDR2 YSYEKL. This CDR3 region has 11 residues. The CDR3 sequence: CASRQESEAFF. CDR3 DNA: TGCGCCAGCAGACAGGAGTCTGAAGCTTTCTTT.

This clone was seen a handful of times. This rearrangement joins TRBV11-3 to TRBJ2-2; D is possibly TRBD1 (6 bases). The V end was cut by 3 bases, the J end by 6 bases, with 11 bases between. The CDR3 spans 14 residues. Germline V gene lookup returns CDR1 SGHNT and CDR2 YENEEA. CDR3 in DNA: TGTGCCAGCAGCTTGTCAGGGGCTTCCGGGGAGCTGTTTTTT. The encoded protein is CASSLSGASGELFF.

This clone was recorded a few times. This chain joins TRBV28 and TRBJ1-4; possible D gene TRBD1, 5 bases. The CDR3 has 16 residues. V lost 6 bases and J lost 7, with 21 bases in between. Germline loops: CDR1 MDHEN, CDR2 SYDVKM. CDR3 in amino acids: CASRPASDSHSEKLFF. CDR3 bases: TGTGCCAGCAGACCGGCCTCAGACAGCCACTCTGAAAAACTGTTTTTT.

J is TRBJ2-5 and V is TRBV5-1; 11 nucleotides line up with TRBD2. V dropped 0 bases and J dropped 5; count of bases not matched to a gene: 3. Germline V gene lookup returns CDR1 SGHRS and CDR2 YFSETQ. The CDR3 length is 15 residues. In nucleotides, the CDR3 is TGCGCCAGCAGCTTGGGTAGCGGGGGGGCGGAGACCCAGTACTTC. Protein product: CASSLGSGGAETQYF. Drawing the rest from reference TRBV5-1 and TRBJ2-5, the complete variable domain is KAGVTQTPRYLIKTRGQQVTLSCSPISGHRSVSWYQQTPGQGLQFLFEYFSETQRNKGNFPGRFSGRQFSNSRSEMNVSTLELGDSALYLCASSLGSGGAETQYFGPGTRLLVL.

The genes are TRBV4-3 and TRBJ2-2; 8 nucleotides align to TRBD1. Germline V gene lookup returns CDR1 LGHNA and CDR2 YSLEER. With V trimmed by 4 bases and J by 4 bases, 5 bases remained unmatched. The CDR3 spans 15 residues. CDR3 nucleotides: TGCGCCAGCAGCCGCGGACAGGGAGGCACCGGGGAGCTGTTTTTT. Its translation is CASSRGQGGTGELFF.

This clone was seen a handful of times. The rearrangement uses TRBV7-9 and TRBJ2-5, with 8 bases aligning to TRBD2. Losses at the gene ends were 7 bases for V and 7 bases for J; bases not matched to a gene: 17. Germline values: CDR1 SEHNR, CDR2 FQNEAQ (reference sequence). This CDR3 region has 16 residues. CDR3: CASTPAAGLVGGTQYF. In DNA form, the CDR3 reads TGTGCCAGCACCCCTGCGGCGGGACTAGTAGGTGGGACCCAGTACTTC.

Here the CDR3 reads CASSIQGAYEQYF. The CDR3 DNA follows: TGTGCCAGTAGTATCCAGGGGGCCTACGAGCAGTACTTC. The chain uses TRBV19 and TRBJ2-7, with 7 bases fitting TRBD1. CDR1 is LNHDA and CDR2 is SQIVND in the germline V gene (reference sequence). CDR3 length: 13 amino acids. J was trimmed by 2 bases and V by 3 bases; bases with no gene match: 1.

This clone was counted only a few times. The chain couples TRBV18 to TRBJ1-2; 7 nucleotides line up with TRBD1. The germline gives CDR1 KGHSH, CDR2 LQKENI. Germline trimming cut 2 bases from V and 4 bases from J; bases unmatched to any gene: 4. The CDR3 loop spans 14 amino acids. Written as DNA, the CDR3 is TGTGCCAGCTCACCAGGGTCAGGGGGCTATGGCTACACCTTC. Translation: CASSPGSGGYGYTF. Full variable domain (rest looked up from reference TRBV18 and TRBJ1-2): NAGVMQNPRHLVRRRGQEARLRCSPMKGHSHVYWYRQLPEEGLKFMVYLQKENIIDESGMPKERFSAEFPKEGPSILRIQQVVRGDSAAYFCASSPGSGGYGYTFGSGTRLTVV.

V usage is TRBV5-1 and J usage is TRBJ2-1; 8 bases fit TRBD2. The V and J ends lost 4 bases and 10 bases, in that order; junction bases with no gene match: 16. Looked up from germline, CDR1 is SGHRS and CDR2 is YFSETQ. This CDR3 is built from 16 residues. The CDR3 region has the DNA TGCGCCAGCAGCACCCATCCGGGACTAGAAACGGAAGAGCAGTTCTTC. It codes for CASSTHPGLETEEQFF.

The sample holds a few counts of this clone. This chain connects TRBV7-8 to TRBJ2-7; 8 bases agree with TRBD2. With 5 bases clipped from V and 5 bases from J, the junction kept 8 bases outside the gene matches. The germline gives CDR1 SGHVS, CDR2 FQNEAQ. The CDR3 is 14 residues long. CDR3 sequence reads: CASSPGPGGNEQYF. CDR3 DNA sequence: TGTGCCAGCAGCCCAGGTCCGGGGGGGAACGAGCAGTACTTC.